This TCR beta chain was obtained from a study of cytomegalovirus exposure and HLA in healthy donors. Germline assignment: CDR1 SGHRS and CDR2 YFSETQ. Between the trimmed V and J ends, which lost 2 bases and 10 bases, there was a span of 15 bases. This CDR3 contains 13 residues. PCR used 60 Vbeta primers and 13 Jbeta primers. Method: immunoSEQ multiplex PCR; TCRdb's copy keeps in-frame clones and lacks some. Among over 90,000 clones listed, 60% to 75% were seen once. A word on this clone: Its matching antigen is unknown.

Study-wide results and caveats: Previously analyzed data showed that most TCR beta V segments were productive at a frequency of about 87% or about 30%. The classifier reportedly diagnosed cytomegalovirus status with high sensitivity and specificity.

This rearrangement joins TRBV5-1 to TRBJ1-2; D possibly corresponds to TRBD1 (5 bases). Sequenced sample: PBMCs. The sequence was obtained from a woman aged 70-85 years in good health and CMV-seropositive. The CDR3 coding sequence is TGCGCCAGCAGCTTTAGCAGGGATGGGATCTACACCTTC. It specifies CASSFSRDGIYTF. Together with reference TRBV5-1 and TRBJ1-2, the CDR3 gives the full variable domain: KAGVTQTPRYLIKTRGQQVTLSCSPISGHRSVSWYQQTPGQGLQFLFEYFSETQRNKGNFPGRFSGRQFSNSRSEMNVSTLELGDSALYLCASSFSRDGIYTFGSGTRLTVV.